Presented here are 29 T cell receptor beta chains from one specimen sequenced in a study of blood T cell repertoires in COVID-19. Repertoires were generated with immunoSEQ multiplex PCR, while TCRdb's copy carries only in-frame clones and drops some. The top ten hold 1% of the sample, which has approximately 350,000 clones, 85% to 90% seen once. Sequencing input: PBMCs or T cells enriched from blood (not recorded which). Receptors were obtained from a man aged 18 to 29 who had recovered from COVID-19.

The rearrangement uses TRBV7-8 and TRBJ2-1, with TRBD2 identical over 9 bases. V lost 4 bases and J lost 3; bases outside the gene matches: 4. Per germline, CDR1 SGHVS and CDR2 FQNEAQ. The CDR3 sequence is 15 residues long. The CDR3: CASSSREGLYNEQFF. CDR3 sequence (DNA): TGTGCCAGCAGCTCGCGGGAGGGCCTCTACAATGAGCAGTTCTTC.

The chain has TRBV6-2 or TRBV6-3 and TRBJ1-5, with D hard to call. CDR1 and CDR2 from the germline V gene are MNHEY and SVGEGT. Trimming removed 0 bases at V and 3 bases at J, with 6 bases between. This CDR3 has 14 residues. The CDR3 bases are TGTGCCAGCAGTTACTCGGTAGACAATCAGCCCCAGCATTTT. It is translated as CASSYSVDNQPQHF.

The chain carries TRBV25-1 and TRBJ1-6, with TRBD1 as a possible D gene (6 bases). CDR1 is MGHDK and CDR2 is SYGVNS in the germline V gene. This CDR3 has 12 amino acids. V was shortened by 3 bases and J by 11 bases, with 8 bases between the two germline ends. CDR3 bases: TGTGCCAGCAGTGACGACAGGCCACCCCTCCACTTT. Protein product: CASSDDRPPLHF.

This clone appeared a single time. CDR3 nucleotide sequence: TGTGCCAGCAGTCCGCTCGGACAGGGGTATTCACCCCTCCACTTT. Amino acids: CASSPLGQGYSPLHF. The V call is TRBV27, the J call TRBJ1-6; the match to TRBD1 covers 9 bases. In germline, CDR1 is MNHEY, CDR2 SMNVEV (reference sequence). CDR3 length: 15 residues. V gave up 5 bases and J gave up 8 bases; unmatched junction bases: 7.

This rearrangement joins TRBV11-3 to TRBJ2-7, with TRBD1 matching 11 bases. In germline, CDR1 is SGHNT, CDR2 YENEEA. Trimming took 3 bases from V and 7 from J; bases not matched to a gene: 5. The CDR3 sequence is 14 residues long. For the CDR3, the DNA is TGTGCCAGCAGCTTTGGACAGGGGGCGTGGGAGCAGTACTTC. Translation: CASSFGQGAWEQYF.

The chain's CDR3 is CASGWDRAVNEQFF. The CDR3 DNA follows: TGTGCCAGCGGATGGGACAGGGCAGTAAATGAGCAGTTCTTC. The V and J genes are TRBV2 and TRBJ2-1; 9 bases are a match to TRBD1. Looked up from germline, CDR1 is SNHLY and CDR2 is FYNNEI. The CDR3 spans 14 residues. J was trimmed by 7 bases and V by 8 bases; bases with no gene match: 9.

The CDR3 DNA reads as TGTGCCTGGAGTGTAGAGTTCACAGATACGCAGTATTTT. This sequence encodes CAWSVEFTDTQYF. This chain connects TRBV30 to TRBJ2-3, with D hard to call. The ends were cut back, 0 bases at V and 2 bases at J, with 6 bases in the middle. The CDR3 has 13 residues. CDR1 is GTSNPN and CDR2 is SVGIG in the germline V gene (reference sequence).

In nucleotides, the CDR3 is TGCGCCAGCAGGGAGGGGGCGAACTATGGCTACACCTTC. Translation: CASREGANYGYTF. The chain uses TRBV5-1 and TRBJ1-2, with 7 bases that match TRBD1. Germline trimming cut 5 bases from V and 2 bases from J; bases unmatched to any gene: 3. Per the germline V gene, CDR1 is SGHRS and CDR2 is YFSETQ. This CDR3 contains 13 residues.

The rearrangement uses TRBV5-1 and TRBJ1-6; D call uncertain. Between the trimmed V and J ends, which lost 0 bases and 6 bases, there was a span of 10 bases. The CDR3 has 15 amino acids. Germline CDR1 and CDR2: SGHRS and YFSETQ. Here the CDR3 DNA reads TGCGCCAGCAGCTTGGGGGTGCAGGCTAATTCACCCCTCCACTTT. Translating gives CASSLGVQANSPLHF.

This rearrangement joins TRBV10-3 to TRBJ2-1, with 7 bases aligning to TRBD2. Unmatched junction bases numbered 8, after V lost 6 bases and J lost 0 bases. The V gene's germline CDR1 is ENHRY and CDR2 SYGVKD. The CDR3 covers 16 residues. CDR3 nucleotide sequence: TGTGCCATCAGGGCCTCTAGCGGTGTCTCCTACAATGAGCAGTTCTTC. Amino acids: CAIRASSGVSYNEQFF.

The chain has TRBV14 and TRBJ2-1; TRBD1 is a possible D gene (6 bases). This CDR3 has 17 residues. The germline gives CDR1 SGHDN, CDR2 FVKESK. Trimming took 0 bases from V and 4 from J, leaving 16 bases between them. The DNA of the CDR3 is TGTGCCAGCAGCCAAGATAGGGGGACGGGGTTTTACAATGAGCAGTTCTTC. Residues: CASSQDRGTGFYNEQFF.

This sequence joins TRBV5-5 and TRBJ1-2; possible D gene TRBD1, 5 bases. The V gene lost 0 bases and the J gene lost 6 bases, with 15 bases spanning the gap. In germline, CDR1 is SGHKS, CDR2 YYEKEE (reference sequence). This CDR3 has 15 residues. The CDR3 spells CASSLAFRGRDGYTF. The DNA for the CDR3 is TGTGCCAGCAGCTTGGCCTTTAGGGGTCGGGATGGCTACACCTTC.

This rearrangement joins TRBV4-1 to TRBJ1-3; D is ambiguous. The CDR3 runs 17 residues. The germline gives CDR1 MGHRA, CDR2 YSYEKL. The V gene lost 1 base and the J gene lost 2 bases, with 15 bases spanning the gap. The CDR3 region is CASSQGIVQSPGNTIYF. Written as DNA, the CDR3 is TGCGCCAGCAGCCAAGGTATCGTACAATCTCCTGGAAACACCATATATTTT.

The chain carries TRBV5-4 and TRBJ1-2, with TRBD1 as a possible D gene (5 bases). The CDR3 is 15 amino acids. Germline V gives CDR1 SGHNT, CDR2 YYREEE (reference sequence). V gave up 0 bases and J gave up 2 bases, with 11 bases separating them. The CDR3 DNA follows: TGTGCCAGCAGCTTGGATCTGGGGCGGAACTATGGCTACACCTTC. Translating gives CASSLDLGRNYGYTF.

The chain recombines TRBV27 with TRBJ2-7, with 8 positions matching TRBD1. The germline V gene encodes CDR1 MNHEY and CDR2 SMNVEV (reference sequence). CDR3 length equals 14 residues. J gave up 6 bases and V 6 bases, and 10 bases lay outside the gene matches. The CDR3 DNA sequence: TGTGCCAGCAGAGGACAGGGCCGTTCCCTCGAGCAGTACTTC. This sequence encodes CASRGQGRSLEQYF.

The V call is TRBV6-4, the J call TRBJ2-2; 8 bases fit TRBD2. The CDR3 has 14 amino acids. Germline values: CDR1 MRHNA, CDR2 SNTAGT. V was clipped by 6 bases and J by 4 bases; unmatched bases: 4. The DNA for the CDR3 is TGTGCCAGCAGCCCGGGACTAGTCACCGGGGAGCTGTTTTTT. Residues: CASSPGLVTGELFF.

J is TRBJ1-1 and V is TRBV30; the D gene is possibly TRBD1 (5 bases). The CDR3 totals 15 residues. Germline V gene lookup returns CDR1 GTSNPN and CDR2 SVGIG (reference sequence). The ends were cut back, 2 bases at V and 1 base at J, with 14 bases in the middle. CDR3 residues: CAWSPGLQANTEAFF. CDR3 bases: TGTGCCTGGAGTCCTGGTTTACAGGCGAACACTGAAGCTTTCTTT.

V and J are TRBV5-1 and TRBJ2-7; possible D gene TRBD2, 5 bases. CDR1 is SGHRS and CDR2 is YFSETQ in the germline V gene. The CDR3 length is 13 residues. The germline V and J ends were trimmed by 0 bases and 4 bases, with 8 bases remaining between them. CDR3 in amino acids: CASSLVAGYEQYF. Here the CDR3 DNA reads TGCGCCAGCAGCTTGGTTGCGGGTTACGAGCAGTACTTC. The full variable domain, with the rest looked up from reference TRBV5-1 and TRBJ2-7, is KAGVTQTPRYLIKTRGQQVTLSCSPISGHRSVSWYQQTPGQGLQFLFEYFSETQRNKGNFPGRFSGRQFSNSRSEMNVSTLELGDSALYLCASSLVAGYEQYFGPGTRLTVT.

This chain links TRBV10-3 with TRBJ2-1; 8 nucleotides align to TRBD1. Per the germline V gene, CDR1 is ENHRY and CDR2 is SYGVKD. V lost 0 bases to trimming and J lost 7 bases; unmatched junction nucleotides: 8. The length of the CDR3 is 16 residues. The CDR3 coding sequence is TGTGCCATCAGTGAGTCCGGCAGGGGGCTTGGAAATGAGCAGTTCTTC. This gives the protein CAISESGRGLGNEQFF.

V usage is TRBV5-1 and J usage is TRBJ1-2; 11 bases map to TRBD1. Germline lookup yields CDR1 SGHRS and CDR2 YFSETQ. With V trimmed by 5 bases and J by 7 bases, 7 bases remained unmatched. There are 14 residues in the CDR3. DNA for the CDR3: TGCGCCAGCAGTTCGGGACAGGGGGATGGTGGCTACACCTTC. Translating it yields CASSSGQGDGGYTF.

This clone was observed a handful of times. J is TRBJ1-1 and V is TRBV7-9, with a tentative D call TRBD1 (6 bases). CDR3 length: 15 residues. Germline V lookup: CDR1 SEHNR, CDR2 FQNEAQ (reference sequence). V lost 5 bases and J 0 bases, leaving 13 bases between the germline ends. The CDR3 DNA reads TGTGCCAGCAGCCCCGGGACACGCATGAACACTGAAGCTTTCTTT. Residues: CASSPGTRMNTEAFF.

CDR3 nucleotide sequence: TGTGCCATCAGTGAGTCCCGGACTAGCGAAGAGACCCAGTACTTC. It yields the protein CAISESRTSEETQYF. The chain is built from TRBV10-3 and TRBJ2-5; 9 positions match TRBD2. After removal of 0 bases from V and 3 bases from J, the junction contained 2 bases not matched to a gene. The CDR3 totals 15 residues. Germline CDR1 reads ENHRY; CDR2 reads SYGVKD.

CDR3 residues: CASSPPGQGVEQYF. The DNA for the CDR3 is TGTGCCAGCTCACCCCCGGGACAGGGGGTCGAGCAGTACTTC. The rearrangement links TRBV18 to TRBJ2-7; 11 bases are a match to TRBD1. CDR3 size: 14 residues. Germline V gene sequence: CDR1 KGHSH, CDR2 LQKENI. The V and J ends lost 3 bases and 6 bases, in that order; junction bases with no gene match: 4.

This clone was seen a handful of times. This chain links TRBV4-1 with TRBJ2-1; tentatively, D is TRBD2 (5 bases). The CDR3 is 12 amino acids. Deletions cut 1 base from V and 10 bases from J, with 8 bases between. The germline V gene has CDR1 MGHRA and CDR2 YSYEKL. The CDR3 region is CASSQARGEQFF. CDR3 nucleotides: TGCGCCAGCAGCCAAGCGAGAGGGGAGCAGTTCTTC.

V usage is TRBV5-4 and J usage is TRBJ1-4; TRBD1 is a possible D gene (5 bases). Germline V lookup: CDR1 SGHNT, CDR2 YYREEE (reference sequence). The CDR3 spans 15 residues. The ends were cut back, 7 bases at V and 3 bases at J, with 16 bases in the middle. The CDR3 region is CASRDQGSANEKLFF. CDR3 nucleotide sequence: TGTGCCAGCCGAGACCAGGGTTCGGCTAATGAAAAACTGTTTTTT.

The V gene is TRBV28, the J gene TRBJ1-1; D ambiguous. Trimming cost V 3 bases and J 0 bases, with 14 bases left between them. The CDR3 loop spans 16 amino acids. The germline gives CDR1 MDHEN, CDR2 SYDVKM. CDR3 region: CASSFLQVTMNTEAFF. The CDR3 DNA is TGTGCCAGCAGTTTCCTCCAGGTGACTATGAACACTGAAGCTTTCTTT. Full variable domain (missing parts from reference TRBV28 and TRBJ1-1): DVKVTQSSRYLVKRTGEKVFLECVQDMDHENMFWYRQDPGLGLRLIYFSYDVKMKEKGDIPEGYSVSREKKERFSLILESASTNQTSMYLCASSFLQVTMNTEAFFGQGTRLTVV.

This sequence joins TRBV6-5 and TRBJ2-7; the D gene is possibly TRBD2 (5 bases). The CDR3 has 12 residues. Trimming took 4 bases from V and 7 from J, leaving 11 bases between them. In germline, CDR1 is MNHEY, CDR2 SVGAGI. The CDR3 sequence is CASSWAGGEQYF. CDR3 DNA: TGTGCCAGCAGTTGGGCGGGCGGTGAGCAGTACTTC.

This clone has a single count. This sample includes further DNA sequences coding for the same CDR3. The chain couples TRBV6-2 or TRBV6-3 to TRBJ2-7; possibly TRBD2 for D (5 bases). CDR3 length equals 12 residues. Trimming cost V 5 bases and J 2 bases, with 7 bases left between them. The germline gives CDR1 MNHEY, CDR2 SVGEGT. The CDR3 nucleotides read TGTGCCAGCAGTCCGGGGACCTACGAGCAGTACTTC. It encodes CASSPGTYEQYF.

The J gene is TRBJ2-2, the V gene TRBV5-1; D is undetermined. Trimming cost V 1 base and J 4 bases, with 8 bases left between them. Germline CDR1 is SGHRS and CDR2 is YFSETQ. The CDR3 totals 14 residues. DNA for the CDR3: TGCGCCAGCAGCTTGTTACGCGGCACCGGGGAGCTGTTTTTT. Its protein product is CASSLLRGTGELFF.